Each of the 32 T cell receptor beta chains below was sequenced from the same sample in a study of T cell repertoires in cytomegalovirus infection. No cognate antigen is known for these TCRs. TCRdb reanalysed the reads using MiXCR and keeps one entry per CDR3 protein. The sample contains around 900,000 distinct CDR3 sequences, under 40% of which appear only once. The specimen comprised cultured CD8+ T cells from PBMCs, sampled from culture after CMV antigen stimulation. The receptors stem from a human donor in good health (CMV status not recorded). Some clones in this sample may be carry-over from other donors' samples.

The table lists this clonotype with a few counts. The rearrangement joins TRBV6-2 or TRBV6-3 to TRBJ1-5; 11 nucleotides line up with TRBD1. Germline-derived CDR1 and CDR2 are MNHEY and SVGEGT. J gave up 1 base and V 9 bases, and 8 bases lay outside the gene matches. The CDR3 sequence is 16 residues long. The CDR3 coding sequence is TGTGCCAGTTCGTCGGACAGGGGGCGAAGCAATCAGCCCCAGCATTTT. Its translation: CASSSDRGRSNQPQHF.

This clonotype has more than one count but fewer than ten. The chain has TRBV7-9 and TRBJ1-1; possible D gene TRBD1, 5 bases. Germline V gene data show CDR1 as SEHNR and CDR2 as FQNEAQ (reference sequence). Trimming took 5 bases from V and 1 from J, leaving 14 bases between them. This CDR3 region has 15 residues. The CDR3 DNA follows: TGTGCCAGCAGCCCAGGGTTGTCTCCGAACACTGAAGCTTTCTTT. This gives the protein CASSPGLSPNTEAFF.

The chain uses TRBV12-3 or TRBV12-4 and TRBJ2-5, with 14 bases lining up with TRBD2. The CDR3 loop spans 18 amino acids. V gave up 4 bases and J gave up 2 bases; unmatched junction bases: 9. The CDR3 is CASSSGPGLAGEQETQYF. In nucleotides, the CDR3 is TGTGCCAGCAGTTCTGGCCCGGGACTAGCGGGGGAGCAAGAGACCCAGTACTTC.

As concerns this clonotype: Since the CDR3 does not end with the conserved phenylalanine or tryptophan, this likely comes from a read error. The genes are TRBV6-2 or TRBV6-3 and TRBJ2-3; the D is unclear. Germline V gene lookup returns CDR1 MNHEY and CDR2 SVGEGT. The CDR3 totals 14 residues. V lost 4 bases to trimming and J lost 2 bases, with 10 bases between them. CDR3 nucleotide sequence: TGTGCCAGCAGTTTCCGGCTCCTCACAGATACGCAGTATTCT. Translation gives CASSFRLLTDTQYS.

On this clonotype itself: No conserved phenylalanine or tryptophan is present at the end of the CDR3, so a read error is the likely explanation. This chain links TRBV6-2 or TRBV6-3 with TRBJ2-1; maybe TRBD2 (5 bases). Germline lookup yields CDR1 MNHEY and CDR2 SVGEGT. This CDR3 is built from 13 residues. Trimming removed 4 bases from V and 4 bases from J, with 8 bases in between. The CDR3 DNA follows: TGTGCCAGCAGTTGGCCGGGGTACAATGAGCAGTTCTCC. Translation: CASSWPGYNEQFS.

This chain connects TRBV15 to TRBJ1-4, with D uncertain. The germline V and J ends were trimmed by 0 bases and 6 bases, with 14 bases remaining between them. The CDR3 is 16 residues long. The germline CDR1 and CDR2 sequences are LNHNV and YYDKDF (reference sequence). This chain's CDR3 is CATSRDPAGEHEKLFF. Here the CDR3 DNA reads TGTGCCACCAGCAGAGATCCGGCAGGAGAACATGAAAAACTGTTTTTT.

This sequence joins TRBV15 and TRBJ1-4; 8 bases agree with TRBD1. The V and J ends lost 4 bases and 5 bases, in that order; junction bases with no gene match: 3. From germline, CDR1 is LNHNV and CDR2 YYDKDF (reference sequence). The CDR3 consists of 14 residues. The CDR3 DNA follows: TGTGCCACCAGCACCAGACAGGGGAATGAAAAACTGTTTTTT. It codes for CATSTRQGNEKLFF.

This clonotype came up many times. V and J are TRBV11-2 and TRBJ2-3, with 13 nucleotides matching TRBD2. With 5 bases clipped from V and 2 bases from J, the junction kept 7 bases outside the gene matches. This CDR3 contains 17 residues. Per the germline V gene, CDR1 is SGHAT and CDR2 is FQNNGV. The CDR3 loop is CASSPWTSGGPTDTQYF. DNA of the CDR3: TGTGCCAGCAGCCCGTGGACTAGCGGGGGACCCACAGATACGCAGTATTTT. The full variable domain, its missing parts supplied by reference TRBV11-2 and TRBJ2-3, is EAGVAQSPRYKIIEKRQSVAFWCNPISGHATLYWYQQILGQGPKLLIQFQNNGVVDDSQLPKDRFSAERLKGVDSTLKIQPAKLEDSAVYLCASSPWTSGGPTDTQYFGPGTRLTVL.

This chain links TRBV6-2 or TRBV6-3 with TRBJ1-2; no clear D. With 4 bases removed from V and 8 bases from J, the gap between germline ends came to 14 bases. The CDR3 extends over 13 amino acids. Looked up from germline, CDR1 is MNHEY and CDR2 is SVGEGT. The CDR3 reads CASSSDTPSGYTF. CDR3 nucleotides: TGTGCCAGCAGTTCTGACACCCCAAGCGGCTACACCTTC.

The table lists this clonotype with a few counts. This rearrangement joins TRBV2 to TRBJ2-5; 9 bases align to TRBD2. The CDR3 totals 19 residues. The trim removed 3 bases at V and 2 bases at J, leaving 16 bases unmatched. The germline V gene encodes CDR1 SNHLY and CDR2 FYNNEI. CDR3 residues: CASSETGLAIAGVQETQYF. In nucleotides, the CDR3 is TGTGCCAGCAGTGAGACAGGGTTAGCTATAGCGGGGGTTCAAGAGACCCAGTACTTC.

This clonotype has more than one count but fewer than ten. The V gene is TRBV7-9, the J gene TRBJ2-7; D could derive from TRBD1 or TRBD2 (6 bases each). Trimming pared 4 bases from V and 0 bases from J, leaving 16 bases between. Looked up from germline, CDR1 is SEHNR and CDR2 is FQNEAQ (reference sequence). The CDR3 length is 16 residues. In DNA form, the CDR3 reads TGTGCCAGCAGCTCAGAGGGGGACTGGAGCTCCTACGAGCAGTACGTC. Translating gives CASSSEGDWSSYEQYV.

The rearrangement links TRBV18 to TRBJ1-1; 11 bases align to TRBD1. V dropped 3 bases and J dropped 4; count of bases not matched to a gene: 10. The CDR3 extends over 17 amino acids. Germline CDR1 KGHSH, CDR2 LQKENI. CDR3 sequence (DNA): TGTGCCAGCTCACCCCGAGGGGACAGGGGGGGATTCACTGAAGCTTTCTTT. It is translated as CASSPRGDRGGFTEAFF.

This clonotype was seen a handful of times. The rearrangement joins TRBV19 to TRBJ1-2; no definite D call. Trimming removed 2 bases at V and 3 bases at J, with 7 bases between. There are 13 residues in the CDR3. CDR1 and CDR2 from the germline V gene are LNHDA and SQIVND (reference sequence). The CDR3 is CASSINPYYGYTF. DNA of the CDR3: TGTGCCAGTAGTATAAACCCGTACTATGGCTACACCTTC.

This chain links TRBV4-1 with TRBJ2-1; D not resolved. V lost 0 bases and J 10 bases, leaving 7 bases between the germline ends. CDR1 MGHRA and CDR2 YSYEKL come from the germline V gene. The CDR3 consists of 12 residues. CDR3 nucleotides: TGCGCCAGCAGCCAAGATCCGCCCGAGCAGTTCTTC. Its translation: CASSQDPPEQFF.

This clonotype was found a few times. V and J are TRBV7-9 and TRBJ2-3; D possibly uses TRBD1 or TRBD2 (5 bases each). Germline loops: CDR1 SEHNR, CDR2 FQNEAQ (reference sequence). CDR3 length: 16 residues. V was shortened by 6 bases and J by 0 bases, with 16 bases between the two germline ends. CDR3 sequence: CASRTRDGPSTDTQYF. CDR3 DNA: TGTGCCAGCAGGACCCGGGACGGACCTAGCACAGATACGCAGTATTTT.

In this sample, this clonotype turned up once. The chain carries TRBV3-1 and TRBJ1-1; D is uncertain. The CDR3 has 15 amino acids. Germline loops: CDR1 LGHDT, CDR2 YNNKEL (reference sequence). Trimming left V 0 bases short and J 1 base short, with 9 bases between. The CDR3 loop is CASSQDGRPNTEAFF. DNA for the CDR3: TGTGCCAGCAGCCAAGATGGCAGGCCGAACACTGAAGCTTTCTTT.

Many counts were recorded for this clonotype. The chain uses TRBV12-3 or TRBV12-4 and TRBJ2-5, with TRBD2 matching over 15 bases. The CDR3 loop spans 16 amino acids. V lost 4 bases to trimming and J lost 5 bases; unmatched junction nucleotides: 5. This CDR3 reads CASSSGLAGGLETQYF. The CDR3 DNA follows: TGTGCCAGCAGTTCCGGACTAGCGGGGGGGCTGGAGACCCAGTACTTC.

This chain links TRBV4-1 with TRBJ2-1; a weak D match, TRBD1 (6 bases). Germline CDR1 MGHRA, CDR2 YSYEKL. This CDR3 has 20 amino acids. V was cut by 4 bases and J by 0 bases, with 25 bases left in between. This CDR3 reads CASSRQGWQGSLNSYNEQFF. Here the CDR3 DNA reads TGCGCCAGCAGCCGTCAGGGGTGGCAGGGGTCCTTAAACTCCTACAATGAGCAGTTCTTC.

This clonotype showed up many times. The chain links TRBV7-8 to TRBJ2-7; D call uncertain. V was cut by 3 bases and J by 7 bases, with 10 bases left in between. Germline CDR1 reads SGHVS; CDR2 reads FQNEAQ. This CDR3 has 12 amino acids. The CDR3 region is CASSLTFGEQYV. The CDR3 DNA reads TGTGCCAGCAGCTTGACTTTTGGGGAGCAGTACGTC.

The V call is TRBV7-4, the J call TRBJ1-4; maybe TRBD1 (6 bases). Germline V gene sequence: CDR1 SGHVT, CDR2 SQSDAQ. The V gene lost 7 bases and the J gene lost 0 bases, with 15 bases spanning the gap. There are 16 residues in the CDR3. The CDR3 nucleotides read TGTGCCAGCACCGCGGGACACCTTGCAACTAATGAAAAACTGTTTTTT. This translates into CASTAGHLATNEKLFF.

This clonotype was observed a handful of times. The chain couples TRBV7-9 to TRBJ2-2; 9 bases line up with TRBD2. V dropped 5 bases and J dropped 5; count of bases not matched to a gene: 6. Germline assignment: CDR1 SEHNR and CDR2 FQNEAQ (reference sequence). The CDR3 sequence is 15 residues long. This CDR3 is CASSPTAGGTGELFF. The CDR3 DNA reads as TGTGCCAGCAGCCCCACAGCGGGGGGTACCGGGGAGCTGTTTTTT.

The chain links TRBV27 to TRBJ2-3; 8 bases map to TRBD2. V lost 3 bases to trimming and J lost 6 bases; unmatched junction nucleotides: 5. CDR1 and CDR2 (germline): MNHEY, SMNVEV (reference sequence). CDR3 length: 14 residues. The CDR3 spells CASSFGTRADTQYF. The CDR3 DNA reads as TGTGCCAGCAGTTTCGGGACTAGGGCGGATACGCAGTATTTT.

This clonotype showed up just a few times. This rearrangement joins TRBV7-6 to TRBJ1-2, with 11 positions matching TRBD1. The CDR3 has 15 residues. Germline V gene data show CDR1 as SGHVS and CDR2 as FNYEAQ. Trimming took 5 bases from V and 8 from J; bases not matched to a gene: 10. The CDR3 DNA sequence: TGTGCCAGCAGCCCGCCAGGACAGGGGGCTGACGGCTACACCTTC. Translating it yields CASSPPGQGADGYTF. Based on the CDR3 plus reference TRBV7-6 and TRBJ1-2, the full variable domain is GAGVSQSPRYKVTKRGQDVALRCDPISGHVSLYWYRQALGQGPEFLTYFNYEAQQDKSGLPNDRFSAERPEGSISTLTIQRTEQRDSAMYRCASSPPGQGADGYTFGSGTRLTVV.

This clonotype was picked up many times. The rearrangement links TRBV10-3 to TRBJ2-1; D remains unclear. In germline, CDR1 is ENHRY, CDR2 SYGVKD. The CDR3 has 13 residues. Trimming left V 5 bases short and J 3 bases short, with 8 bases between. DNA of the CDR3: TGTGCCATCAGTCATCCGGGCTACAATGAGCAGTTCTTC. As protein: CAISHPGYNEQFF.

There are a few counts of this clonotype. The chain joins TRBV19 to TRBJ2-2; unclear D gene. CDR3 length: 14 residues. Trimming cost V 5 bases and J 3 bases, with 10 bases left between them. The V gene's germline CDR1 is LNHDA and CDR2 SQIVND (reference sequence). The CDR3 spells CASSDPSYTGELFF. In DNA, the CDR3 is TGTGCCAGTAGTGACCCTTCCTACACCGGGGAGCTGTTTTTT.

This clonotype showed up just a few times. The V gene is TRBV6-6, the J gene TRBJ1-1; D is unclear. CDR3 length: 17 amino acids. CDR1 and CDR2 from the germline V gene are MNHNY and SVGAGI (reference sequence). V lost 0 bases, J lost 1 base, and 15 bases lay in between. For the CDR3, the DNA is TGTGCCAGCAGTTACTCGACCGTGGGCACGGCGAACACTGAAGCTTTCTTT. This codes for CASSYSTVGTANTEAFF.

The rearrangement joins TRBV7-6 to TRBJ1-2, with 9 nucleotides matching TRBD1. The V segment lost 5 bases and the J segment 8 bases; nucleotides outside the gene matches: 6. CDR3 length: 13 amino acids. CDR1 SGHVS and CDR2 FNYEAQ come from the germline V gene. CDR3 nucleotides: TGTGCCAGCAGCGCACAGGGGGCGATAGGCTACACCTTC. Translation: CASSAQGAIGYTF.

CDR3 sequence reads: CASTLDWGSRSYEQYF. Here the CDR3 DNA reads TGTGCCAGCACCCTCGATTGGGGATCTCGCTCCTACGAGCAGTACTTC. The chain joins TRBV6-1 to TRBJ2-7, with D unclear. V was clipped by 7 bases and J by 0 bases, with 19 bases between them. The germline CDR1 and CDR2 sequences are MNHNS and SASEGT. The CDR3 sequence is 16 residues long.

This clonotype has ten or more counts. In DNA form, the CDR3 reads TGTGCCAGCAGCTTCGGCTCTGGAAACACCATATATTTT. Its protein is CASSFGSGNTIYF. The chain has TRBV12-3 or TRBV12-4 and TRBJ1-3; no clear D. The germline V and J ends were trimmed by 6 bases and 0 bases, with 6 bases remaining between them. This CDR3 is 13 amino acids long.

V is TRBV27 and J is TRBJ2-3; D is unresolved. Germline CDR1 reads MNHEY; CDR2 reads SMNVEV (reference sequence). The length of the CDR3 is 15 residues. Trimming left V 2 bases short and J 0 bases short, with 9 bases between. In nucleotides, the CDR3 is TGTGCCAGCAGTTTAAACAGCCTCAGCACAGATACGCAGTATTTT. This gives the protein CASSLNSLSTDTQYF.

This sequence joins TRBV20-1 and TRBJ2-7; maybe TRBD2 (6 bases). The germline V gene encodes CDR1 DFQATT and CDR2 SNEGSKA (reference sequence). The ends were cut back, 6 bases at V and 1 base at J, with 19 bases in the middle. CDR3 length equals 15 residues. The DNA for the CDR3 is TGCAGTGCCACCCGGAGGGGCGGGGTGTCCTACGAGCAGTACGTC. It encodes CSATRRGGVSYEQYV.

The chain employs TRBV27 and TRBJ2-5; TRBD1 or TRBD2 may be the D gene (5 bases each). CDR1 MNHEY and CDR2 SMNVEV come from the germline V gene (reference sequence). The ends were cut back, 3 bases at V and 4 bases at J, with 12 bases in the middle. This CDR3 has 14 residues. CDR3 region: CASSLGPTTETQYF. The CDR3 coding sequence is TGTGCCAGCAGTTTGGGACCGACGACAGAGACCCAGTACTTC.